Each of the 9 T cell receptor beta chains below was sequenced from the same sample in a study of cytomegalovirus exposure and HLA in healthy donors. Sequencing used immunoSEQ multiplex PCR; TCRdb keeps in-frame clones, though not all of them. This sample has 150,000 or so clones, with around 82% found just once. The source material was PBMCs. Receptor source: a man aged 25-40 years in good health and CMV-seropositive.

This clone was found once. The V call is TRBV27, the J call TRBJ2-3; D is uncertain. The CDR3 runs 15 residues. Trimming pared 6 bases from V and 2 bases from J, leaving 15 bases between. CDR1 and CDR2 from the germline V gene are MNHEY and SMNVEV (reference sequence). CDR3: CASSPDTYLTDTQYF. DNA of the CDR3: TGTGCCAGCAGCCCCGACACATACCTCACAGATACGCAGTATTTT.

The chain recombines TRBV6-1 with TRBJ2-4; D possibly corresponds to TRBD2 (6 bases). CDR3 length: 15 residues. Germline CDR1 is MNHNS and CDR2 is SASEGT. The germline V and J ends were trimmed by 4 bases and 7 bases, with 17 bases remaining between them. CDR3 DNA: TGTGCCAGCAGTGGGGGAGGCGGGGTGCAGAACATTCAGTACTTC. This gives the protein CASSGGGGVQNIQYF.

This clone was detected once. This chain joins TRBV7-3 and TRBJ2-3; TRBD2 is a possible D gene (6 bases). The germline V and J ends were trimmed by 3 bases and 0 bases, with 7 bases remaining between them. The germline CDR1 and CDR2 sequences are SGHTA and FQGTGA. This CDR3 spans 14 amino acids. The CDR3 here is CASSLGTSTDTQYF. The CDR3 DNA sequence: TGTGCCAGCAGCTTGGGGACTAGCACAGATACGCAGTATTTT.

A few counts support this clone. The genes are TRBV11-3 and TRBJ2-1; D may be TRBD1 (5 bases). CDR1 SGHNT and CDR2 YENEEA come from the germline V gene. Trimming left V 0 bases short and J 5 bases short, with 8 bases between. The CDR3 totals 14 residues. The CDR3 bases are TGTGCCAGCAGCTTAGATCACAGGAACAATGAGCAGTTCTTC. Its protein is CASSLDHRNNEQFF.

The chain joins TRBV6-6 to TRBJ2-7; 12 nucleotides agree with TRBD2. From germline, CDR1 is MNHNY and CDR2 SVGAGI (reference sequence). CDR3 length: 13 residues. Trimming took 8 bases from V and 7 from J; bases not matched to a gene: 6. This CDR3 reads CASGLAGFGEQYF. CDR3 sequence (DNA): TGTGCCAGCGGACTAGCGGGGTTCGGTGAGCAGTACTTC.

This chain joins TRBV5-6 and TRBJ1-5, with 10 bases matching TRBD1. Germline V gives CDR1 SGHDT, CDR2 YYEEEE. V trimming: 4 bases; J trimming: 5 bases; junction bases outside the gene matches: 6. The CDR3 has 15 residues. CDR3 sequence (DNA): TGTGCCAGCAGCCTCGCCGGGACAGGGGATCAGCCCCAGCATTTT. Its protein is CASSLAGTGDQPQHF.

The chain carries TRBV30 and TRBJ1-5; 9 positions agree with TRBD1. This CDR3 contains 15 residues. J lost 0 bases, V lost 4 bases, and 4 bases had no gene match. The germline V gene encodes CDR1 GTSNPN and CDR2 SVGIG (reference sequence). CDR3 bases: TGTGCCTGGACACAGGGGGCCCTTAGCAATCAGCCCCAGCATTTT. Its protein product is CAWTQGALSNQPQHF.

This chain uses TRBV7-2 with TRBJ1-4; possibly TRBD1 for D (5 bases). This CDR3 is built from 17 residues. The V and J ends lost 1 base and 7 bases respectively, with 19 bases between them. In germline, CDR1 is SGHTA, CDR2 FQGNSA. The CDR3: CASSLERIGTGLEKLFF. The CDR3 DNA follows: TGTGCCAGCAGCTTAGAACGAATAGGCACAGGTCTTGAAAAACTGTTTTTT. Full variable domain (outside the CDR3, taken from reference TRBV7-2 and TRBJ1-4): GAGVSQSPSNKVTEKGKDVELRCDPISGHTALYWYRQSLGQGLEFLIYFQGNSAPDKSGLPSDRFSAERTGGSVSTLTIQRTQQEDSAVYLCASSLERIGTGLEKLFFGSGTQLSVL.

The V gene is TRBV25-1, the J gene TRBJ1-2; TRBD1 is a possible D gene (5 bases). The CDR3 extends over 12 amino acids. CDR1 and CDR2 from the germline V gene are MGHDK and SYGVNS. V lost 1 base and J lost 10, with 10 bases in between. CDR3: CASSESDTTYTF. As DNA, the CDR3 is TGTGCCAGCAGTGAATCGGACACCACCTACACCTTC.